This T cell receptor beta chain was recorded in a study of spatial heterogeneity in lung cancer. Broader study findings: Intratumoral expanded alpha and beta TCR counts were found to track tumor mutation counts.

Deletions cut 8 bases from V and 5 bases from J, with 12 bases between. Germline V gives CDR1 SGHAT, CDR2 FQNNGV. The CDR3 covers 12 residues. As for time point: sample taken at primary tumor resection. Untreated early-stage non-small cell lung cancer patients, over 55 in total, were the donors. TCRdb re-derived calls from the 5' RACE reads in MiXCR, one entry per CDR3 protein. The table records fewer than 3,500 distinct CDR3 sequences, 15% of them present only once. By sample fraction, this clonotype is medium-sized. The target antigen is unknown. The TCR was taken from a female donor with early-stage non-small cell lung cancer. This sequence joins TRBV11-2 and TRBJ2-5; perhaps TRBD2 as D (6 bases). The material was lung tumor tissue, obtained at surgery. In DNA, the CDR3 is TGTGCCAGCGGCCGGGGGACGGAGACCCAGTACTTC. Translated, it gives CASGRGTETQYF.